These 31 T cell receptor beta chains share one sample of origin, sequenced in a study of blood T cell repertoires in COVID-19. Produced via immunoSEQ multiplex PCR; TCRdb's table is partial and in-frame only. The sample lists a few hundred thousand clones; around 83% were seen once. The sequencing input was peripheral blood. The receptors stem from a woman between 50 and 59 years old with acute or convalescent COVID-19.

This clone occurred once. V usage is TRBV4-2 and J usage is TRBJ2-7, with TRBD1 matching over 11 bases. J gave up 6 bases and V 3 bases, and 4 bases lay outside the gene matches. This CDR3 has 14 residues. The germline V gene has CDR1 LGHNA and CDR2 YNFKEQ. The CDR3 spells CASSQGDRGSEQYF. DNA for the CDR3: TGTGCCAGCAGCCAGGGGGACAGGGGGTCCGAGCAGTACTTC.

The chain links TRBV28 to TRBJ1-1, with 10 bases identical to TRBD1. The CDR3 contains 13 residues. The V gene's germline CDR1 is MDHEN and CDR2 SYDVKM. After removal of 6 bases from V and 5 bases from J, the junction contained 3 bases not matched to a gene. The CDR3 here is CASSMDRGTEAFF. The CDR3 nucleotides are TGTGCCAGCAGCATGGACAGGGGGACTGAAGCTTTCTTT.

This clone was recorded only once. This chain links TRBV6-5 with TRBJ2-7, with D uncertain. This CDR3 is 14 amino acids long. Trimming pared 3 bases from V and 0 bases from J, leaving 9 bases between. Germline CDR1 MNHEY, CDR2 SVGAGI. For the CDR3, the DNA is TGTGCCAGCAGTTATAACATAAACTCCTACGAGCAGTACTTC. Translated: CASSYNINSYEQYF.

The rearrangement links TRBV9 to TRBJ2-1, with 13 nucleotides matching TRBD2. This CDR3 region has 16 residues. The germline V gene encodes CDR1 SGDLS and CDR2 YYNGEE. The V segment lost 3 bases and the J segment 4 bases; nucleotides outside the gene matches: 4. The CDR3 loop is CASSGGTSGEYNEQFF. The CDR3 nucleotides are TGTGCCAGCAGCGGAGGGACTAGCGGGGAGTACAATGAGCAGTTCTTC.

The rearrangement links TRBV30 to TRBJ1-5; 8 nucleotides match TRBD1. V dropped 3 bases and J dropped 2; count of bases not matched to a gene: 6. This CDR3 is 15 amino acids long. CDR1 is GTSNPN, CDR2 SVGIG, per germline (reference sequence). CDR3 loop: CAWRMTGAGNQPQHF. DNA of the CDR3: TGTGCCTGGAGGATGACAGGGGCTGGCAATCAGCCCCAGCATTTT.

The table lists this clone with a few counts. The V gene is TRBV5-1, the J gene TRBJ2-2; D remains ambiguous. Trimming shortened V by 1 base and J by 4 bases, and 8 bases separated the two germline ends. Germline values: CDR1 SGHRS, CDR2 YFSETQ. The CDR3 extends over 14 amino acids. DNA of the CDR3: TGCGCCAGCAGCTTGAACCCGGTCACCGGGGAGCTGTTTTTT. It translates to CASSLNPVTGELFF.

The chain joins TRBV1 to TRBJ1-4; the table's D call of TRBD1 was not tested on the DNA. TRBV1 is an annotated pseudogene. This CDR3 has 15 residues. DNA for the CDR3: TGCACCAGCAGCCAAACCGGACAGGTTCCTGAAAAACTGTTTTTT. It is translated as CTSSQTGQVPEKLFF.

The chain carries TRBV7-8 and TRBJ1-2; D may be TRBD1 (6 bases). The CDR3 runs to 13 residues. The V gene lost 4 bases and the J gene lost 8 bases, with 14 bases spanning the gap. Germline V gene sequence: CDR1 SGHVS, CDR2 FQNEAQ. CDR3 DNA sequence: TGTGCCAGCAGCTCCACAGGGTCGGGAGGCTACACCTTC. Encoded protein: CASSSTGSGGYTF.

This chain joins TRBV6-5 and TRBJ2-1; tentative D call: TRBD2 (6 bases). The CDR3 consists of 16 residues. V dropped 0 bases and J dropped 6 bases, with 15 bases sitting between them. The germline CDR1 and CDR2 sequences are MNHEY and SVGAGI. CDR3 loop: CASSYSIGTAGNEQFF. The CDR3 DNA sequence: TGTGCCAGCAGTTACTCGATTGGGACTGCGGGCAATGAGCAGTTCTTC.

This chain connects TRBV6-5 to TRBJ1-2; D possibly corresponds to TRBD1 (6 bases). Germline V gene lookup returns CDR1 MNHEY and CDR2 SVGAGI. With 6 bases removed from V and 3 bases from J, the gap between germline ends came to 11 bases. The CDR3 is 13 amino acids. The CDR3 DNA reads TGTGCCAGCAGGGCAGGGGTTGACTATGGCTACACCTTC. Its translation: CASRAGVDYGYTF.

This clone was recorded once. The J gene is TRBJ1-1, the V gene TRBV30; unclear D gene. Germline V lookup: CDR1 GTSNPN, CDR2 SVGIG (reference sequence). The CDR3 extends over 13 amino acids. Trimming pared 0 bases from V and 1 base from J, leaving 6 bases between. CDR3 loop: CAWSVPKNTEAFF. Here the CDR3 DNA reads TGTGCCTGGAGTGTCCCCAAGAACACTGAAGCTTTCTTT.

This chain uses TRBV4-2 with TRBJ2-2, with 8 bases fitting TRBD2. The CDR3 runs to 17 residues. The ends lost 0 bases at V and 2 bases at J; junction bases unmatched: 5. Looked up from germline, CDR1 is LGHNA and CDR2 is YNFKEQ. This CDR3 reads CASSQEGSGINTGELFF. The CDR3 DNA reads TGTGCCAGCAGCCAAGAAGGTAGCGGGATTAACACCGGGGAGCTGTTTTTT.

V and J are TRBV7-2 and TRBJ2-5; 9 bases agree with TRBD2. With 6 bases clipped from V and 5 bases from J, the junction kept 7 bases outside the gene matches. The CDR3 is made up of 14 amino acids. Germline values: CDR1 SGHTA, CDR2 FQGNSA. The CDR3 sequence: CASSRSGGSETQYF. The CDR3 DNA sequence: TGTGCCAGCAGTCGTAGCGGGGGTAGTGAGACCCAGTACTTC.

The chain recombines TRBV4-1 with TRBJ2-7; 9 bases agree with TRBD1. The CDR3 is 15 amino acids. In germline, CDR1 is MGHRA, CDR2 YSYEKL. Trimming cost V 4 bases and J 1 base; bases outside gene matches: 5. Written as DNA, the CDR3 is TGCGCCAGCAGCCCCGGACAGGGGCCTTCCTACGAGCAGTACTTC. This sequence encodes CASSPGQGPSYEQYF.

The chain has TRBV4-2 and TRBJ1-6; possible D gene TRBD1, 5 bases. Trimming removed 2 bases from V and 8 bases from J, with 19 bases in between. This CDR3 region has 17 residues. CDR1 LGHNA and CDR2 YNFKEQ come from the germline V gene. As DNA, the CDR3 is TGTGCCAGCAGCCAAAGTCCATCCGGGCCGGGGGATTCACCCCTCCACTTT. It translates to CASSQSPSGPGDSPLHF.

With regard to this clone: Mismatch with germline at one junction end may stem from a read error. CDR3: CASSLGLTGWLF. CDR3 sequence (DNA): TGTGCCAGCAGCTTGGGCCTCACAGGTTGGTTGTTC. The chain employs TRBV5-5 and TRBJ2-7; the D gene is possibly TRBD1 (5 bases). Germline lookup yields CDR1 SGHKS and CDR2 YYEKEE (reference sequence). The CDR3 is 12 amino acids.

The V call is TRBV30, the J call TRBJ1-5, with 9 bases identical to TRBD1. The CDR3 loop spans 18 amino acids. Looked up from germline, CDR1 is GTSNPN and CDR2 is SVGIG (reference sequence). Germline trimming cut 5 bases from V and 0 bases from J; bases unmatched to any gene: 14. The CDR3 protein is CAWPPPGQGLISNQPQHF. The CDR3 coding sequence is TGTGCCTGGCCCCCCCCGGGACAGGGCCTTATTAGCAATCAGCCCCAGCATTTT.

CDR3 sequence reads: CASSSSEFYGYTF. DNA of the CDR3: TGTGCCAGCAGCTCGAGCGAATTCTATGGCTACACCTTC. The chain uses TRBV7-2 and TRBJ1-2; D ambiguous. V was trimmed by 4 bases and J by 4 bases, leaving 10 bases between them. The CDR3 is 13 residues long. CDR1 is SGHTA, CDR2 FQGNSA, per germline.

This sequence joins TRBV2 and TRBJ1-2; D gene uncertain. Germline V lookup: CDR1 SNHLY, CDR2 FYNNEI. Trimming shortened V by 2 bases and J by 7 bases, and 20 bases separated the two germline ends. The CDR3 length is 16 residues. CDR3 sequence reads: CASSETLAGARVGYTF. CDR3 in DNA: TGTGCCAGCAGTGAAACCTTGGCTGGAGCCCGTGTTGGCTACACCTTC.

V and J are TRBV4-1 and TRBJ2-3; TRBD2 agrees at 9 bases. Germline loops: CDR1 MGHRA, CDR2 YSYEKL. The J segment lost 5 bases and the V segment lost 1 base, leaving 13 bases of the junction unmatched. The CDR3 loop spans 18 amino acids. DNA for the CDR3: TGCGCCAGCAGCCAAGTCGGGACCGGCGGGAGGGCCCAAGATACGCAGTATTTT. Its translation is CASSQVGTGGRAQDTQYF.

This chain uses TRBV9 with TRBJ2-7; the D gene is possibly TRBD2 (6 bases). Germline V gene lookup returns CDR1 SGDLS and CDR2 YYNGEE. The CDR3 has 14 amino acids. Trimming took off 3 bases at V and 7 bases at J, with 17 bases between the two ends. The CDR3 DNA reads TGTGCCAGCAGCGGCCGTGGAGGGGCCAGGGAGCAGTACTTC. It translates to CASSGRGGAREQYF.

The chain is built from TRBV23-1 and TRBJ1-2, with unresolved D. TRBV23-1 is an ORF, with its function uncertain. The CDR3 sequence is 13 residues long. V gave up 8 bases and J gave up 2 bases, with 12 bases separating them. CDR3 sequence: CASGRVGNYGYTF. CDR3 nucleotides: TGCGCCAGCGGGCGGGTTGGGAACTATGGCTACACCTTC.

A few counts support this clone. The V and J genes are TRBV4-2 and TRBJ2-1; 10 bases agree with TRBD2. The CDR3 totals 20 residues. V lost 1 base to trimming and J lost 6 bases; unmatched junction nucleotides: 18. In germline, CDR1 is LGHNA, CDR2 YNFKEQ. CDR3 in amino acids: CASSQGASGRPGGSRNEQFF. The CDR3 nucleotides read TGTGCCAGCAGCCAAGGGGCTAGCGGGAGACCCGGCGGTAGCCGCAATGAGCAGTTCTTC.

This chain joins TRBV19 and TRBJ1-1; D not certain. The CDR3 totals 15 residues. V lost 6 bases to trimming and J lost 4 bases, with 18 bases between them. CDR1 is LNHDA, CDR2 SQIVND, per germline (reference sequence). In DNA, the CDR3 is TGTGCCAGTAGAAGTCAGGCGGGTGTGGGCACTGAAGCTTTCTTT. This sequence encodes CASRSQAGVGTEAFF.

This clone was seen a single time. The V and J genes are TRBV28 and TRBJ1-1; 7 bases are a match to TRBD1. Germline-derived CDR1 and CDR2 are MDHEN and SYDVKM. V lost 5 bases and J lost 4; bases outside the gene matches: 13. The CDR3 is made up of 16 amino acids. The CDR3 spells CASSPQRQGVGTEAFF. The CDR3 coding sequence is TGTGCCAGCAGTCCCCAGCGGCAGGGGGTTGGCACTGAAGCTTTCTTT. Together with reference TRBV28 and TRBJ1-1, the CDR3 gives the full variable domain: DVKVTQSSRYLVKRTGEKVFLECVQDMDHENMFWYRQDPGLGLRLIYFSYDVKMKEKGDIPEGYSVSREKKERFSLILESASTNQTSMYLCASSPQRQGVGTEAFFGQGTRLTVV.

The chain carries TRBV28 and TRBJ1-1, with D tentatively TRBD1 (5 bases). Trimming left V 2 bases short and J 1 base short, with 8 bases between. Germline CDR1 MDHEN, CDR2 SYDVKM. The CDR3 totals 14 residues. The CDR3 protein is CASSLRGANTEAFF. DNA for the CDR3: TGTGCCAGCAGTTTAAGGGGCGCGAACACTGAAGCTTTCTTT.

The chain employs TRBV5-1 and TRBJ2-1, with 13 bases lining up with TRBD2. The V segment lost 0 bases and the J segment 0 bases; nucleotides outside the gene matches: 6. The CDR3 is 19 amino acids. Germline V CDR1 and CDR2: SGHRS, YFSETQ. The CDR3, as DNA: TGCGCCAGCAGCTTGGTGGGACTAGCGGGATACTCCTCCTACAATGAGCAGTTCTTC. Translation: CASSLVGLAGYSSYNEQFF.

This chain uses TRBV10-3 with TRBJ2-5; no definite D call. The CDR3 covers 14 residues. Germline V gives CDR1 ENHRY, CDR2 SYGVKD. V lost 0 bases, J lost 3 bases, and 8 bases lay in between. This CDR3 is CAISESVSKETQYF. The CDR3, as DNA: TGTGCCATCAGTGAGTCCGTTAGTAAAGAGACCCAGTACTTC.

The chain joins TRBV7-3 to TRBJ2-2; D possibly corresponds to TRBD2 (7 bases). CDR3 length: 15 residues. In germline, CDR1 is SGHTA, CDR2 FQGTGA. V lost 6 bases, J lost 4 bases, and 15 bases lay in between. CDR3 nucleotide sequence: TGTGCCAGCAGTCGGGGGCAGCGGGGCACCGGGGAGCTGTTTTTT. Protein product: CASSRGQRGTGELFF.

The chain links TRBV5-8 to TRBJ1-5, with D perhaps matching TRBD1 (6 bases). Trimming removed 4 bases from V and 0 bases from J, with 11 bases in between. Germline loops: CDR1 SGHTS, CDR2 YDEGEE. The CDR3 contains 15 residues. The CDR3, as DNA: TGTGCCAGCAGCCGGACAGTTAATAGCAATCAGCCCCAGCATTTT. It encodes CASSRTVNSNQPQHF.

The chain uses TRBV7-2 and TRBJ2-1; 7 nucleotides align to TRBD2. CDR1 and CDR2 (germline): SGHTA, FQGNSA. J lost 0 bases, V lost 5 bases, and 1 base had no gene match. The length of the CDR3 is 14 residues. The CDR3 DNA reads as TGTGCCAGCAGCGGCGGGAGCTCCTACAATGAGCAGTTCTTC. Its translation is CASSGGSSYNEQFF.